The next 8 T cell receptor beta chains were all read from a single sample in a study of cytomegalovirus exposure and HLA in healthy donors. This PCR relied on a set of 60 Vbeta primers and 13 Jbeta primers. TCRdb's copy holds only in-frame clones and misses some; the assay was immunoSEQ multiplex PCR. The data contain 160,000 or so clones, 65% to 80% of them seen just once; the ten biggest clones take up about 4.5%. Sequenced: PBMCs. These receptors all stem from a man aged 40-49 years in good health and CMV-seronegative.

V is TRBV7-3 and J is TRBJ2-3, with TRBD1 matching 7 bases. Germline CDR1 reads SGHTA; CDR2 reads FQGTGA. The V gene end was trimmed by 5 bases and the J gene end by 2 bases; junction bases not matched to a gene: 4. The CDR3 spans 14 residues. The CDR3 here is CASSPDRATDTQYF. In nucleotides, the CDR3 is TGTGCCAGCAGCCCCGACAGGGCCACAGATACGCAGTATTTT. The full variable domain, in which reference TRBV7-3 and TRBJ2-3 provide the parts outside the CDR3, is GAGVSQTPSNKVTEKGKYVELRCDPISGHTALYWYRQSLGQGPEFLIYFQGTGAADDSGLPNDRFFAVRPEGSVSTLKIQRTERGDSAVYLCASSPDRATDTQYFGPGTRLTVL.

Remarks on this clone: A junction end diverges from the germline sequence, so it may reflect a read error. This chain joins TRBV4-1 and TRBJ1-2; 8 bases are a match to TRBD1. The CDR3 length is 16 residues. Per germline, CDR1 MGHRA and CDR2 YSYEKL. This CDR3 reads CASSQPRTGINHGYTF. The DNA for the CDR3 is TGCGCCAGCAGCCAACCAAGGACAGGGATTAACCATGGCTACACCTTC.

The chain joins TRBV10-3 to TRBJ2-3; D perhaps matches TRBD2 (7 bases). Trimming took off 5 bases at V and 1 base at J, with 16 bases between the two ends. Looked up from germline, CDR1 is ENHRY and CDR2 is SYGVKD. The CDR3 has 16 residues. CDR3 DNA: TGTGCCATCAGTAGCGGGACCCCAGGGGGCACAGATACGCAGTATTTT. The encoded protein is CAISSGTPGGTDTQYF.

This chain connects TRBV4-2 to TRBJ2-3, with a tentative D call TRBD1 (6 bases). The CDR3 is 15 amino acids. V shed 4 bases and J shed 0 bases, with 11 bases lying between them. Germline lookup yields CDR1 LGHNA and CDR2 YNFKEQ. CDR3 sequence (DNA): TGTGCCAGCAGCCCTTTGGACAGCAGCACAGATACGCAGTATTTT. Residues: CASSPLDSSTDTQYF.

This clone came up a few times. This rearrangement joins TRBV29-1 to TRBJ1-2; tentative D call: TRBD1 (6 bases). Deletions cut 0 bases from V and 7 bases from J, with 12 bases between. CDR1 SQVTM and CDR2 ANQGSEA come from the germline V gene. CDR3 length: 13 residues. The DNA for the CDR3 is TGCAGCGTTGAAGACTCAGGGGCCAGTGGCTACACCTTC. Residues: CSVEDSGASGYTF.

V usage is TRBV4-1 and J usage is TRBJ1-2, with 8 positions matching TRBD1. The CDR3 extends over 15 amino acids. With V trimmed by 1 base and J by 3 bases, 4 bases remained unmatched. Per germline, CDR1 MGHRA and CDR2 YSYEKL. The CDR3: CASSQAPGGDYGYTF. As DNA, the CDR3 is TGCGCCAGCAGCCAAGCGCCAGGGGGCGACTATGGCTACACCTTC.

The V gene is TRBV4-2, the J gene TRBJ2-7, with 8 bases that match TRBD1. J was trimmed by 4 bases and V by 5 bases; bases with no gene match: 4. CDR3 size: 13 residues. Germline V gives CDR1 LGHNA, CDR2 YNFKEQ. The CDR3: CASSGDRGYEQYF. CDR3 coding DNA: TGTGCCAGCAGCGGAGACAGGGGTTACGAGCAGTACTTC.

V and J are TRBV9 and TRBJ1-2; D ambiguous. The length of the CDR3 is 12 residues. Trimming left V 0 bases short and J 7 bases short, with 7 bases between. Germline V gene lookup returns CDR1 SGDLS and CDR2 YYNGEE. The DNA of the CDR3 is TGTGCCAGCAGCGTAGTCGGTTCTGGCTACACCTTC. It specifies CASSVVGSGYTF.